This TCR beta chain was sequenced during a study of blood T cell repertoires in COVID-19. V was shortened by 2 bases and J by 2 bases, with 13 bases between the two germline ends. Germline V gene sequence: CDR1 LGHDT, CDR2 YNNKEL (reference sequence). This CDR3 has 15 amino acids. Repertoires were generated with immunoSEQ multiplex PCR, while TCRdb's copy carries only in-frame clones and drops some. The repertoire holds about 160,000 clones, with 87% as singletons. The sequence was collected from a woman in her 50s who had recovered from COVID-19. The chain employs TRBV3-1 (or the pseudogene TRBV3-2) and TRBJ2-7; maybe TRBD2 (6 bases). Sample: PBMCs or T cells enriched from blood (not recorded which). CDR3 DNA sequence: TGTGCCAGCAGCCAAAGACTGCGGGGACCCTACGAGCAGTACTTC. It yields the protein CASSQRLRGPYEQYF.